Following are 8 T cell receptor beta chains from one sample sequenced in a study of blood T cell repertoires in COVID-19. Measured with immunoSEQ multiplex PCR; TCRdb has only the in-frame clones, and not every one. In the table there are 95,000 to 150,000 clones, roughly 83% of which are singletons. The sequenced material came from peripheral blood. The receptors shown here come from an elderly woman with acute or convalescent COVID-19.

In its sample, this clone was seen once. The rearrangement uses TRBV4-3 and TRBJ2-1; TRBD2 matches 10 bases. The V segment lost 0 bases and the J segment 7 bases; nucleotides outside the gene matches: 12. CDR3 length equals 18 residues. CDR1 is LGHNA, CDR2 YSLEER, per germline. CDR3 coding DNA: TGCGCCAGCAGCCAAGACGCCAACATTGGACTAGCGGTGAATGAGCAGTTCTTC. It encodes CASSQDANIGLAVNEQFF.

This clone was seen more than once but under ten times. V usage is TRBV21-1 and J usage is TRBJ2-7; the DNA was not compared with TRBD1, the D call given in the table. TRBV21-1 is a pseudogene segment. This CDR3 is built from 15 residues. CDR3 nucleotides: TGTGCCAGCAGCAAAGAAGACAGGGGGCTTGGCGAGCAGTACTTC. Protein sequence: CASSKEDRGLGEQYF.

The V call is TRBV29-1, the J call TRBJ2-7; possibly TRBD1 for D (5 bases). This CDR3 region has 14 residues. The germline gives CDR1 SQVTM, CDR2 ANQGSEA. Trimming removed 2 bases from V and 9 bases from J, with 20 bases in between. The CDR3 here is CSVESQGRGTGQYF. The CDR3 DNA sequence: TGCAGCGTTGAAAGCCAGGGCCGAGGTACTGGGCAGTACTTC.

The rearrangement joins TRBV5-5 to TRBJ2-5, with D possibly matching TRBD2 (7 bases). Trimming cost V 4 bases and J 5 bases, with 18 bases left between them. The length of the CDR3 is 15 residues. The germline CDR1 and CDR2 sequences are SGHKS and YYEKEE (reference sequence). The CDR3, as DNA: TGTGCCAGCAGCCTCCGAGGGGGGGGCGGTGAGACCCAGTACTTC. Encoded protein: CASSLRGGGGETQYF.

The genes are TRBV15 and TRBJ2-7; 9 bases line up with TRBD1. There are 13 residues in the CDR3. J gave up 4 bases and V 3 bases, and 1 base lay outside the gene matches. Per the germline V gene, CDR1 is LNHNV and CDR2 is YYDKDF (reference sequence). CDR3 coding DNA: TGTGCCACCAGCAGGGACAGGGGATACGAGCAGTACTTC. It yields the protein CATSRDRGYEQYF. The variable domain in full, completed from reference TRBV15 and TRBJ2-7, reads DAMVIQNPRYQVTQFGKPVTLSCSQTLNHNVMYWYQQKSSQAPKLLFHYYDKDFNNEADTPDNFQSRRPNTSFCFLDIRSPGLGDTAMYLCATSRDRGYEQYFGPGTRLTVT.

This chain connects TRBV7-2 to TRBJ1-5; D gene ambiguous. V was trimmed by 5 bases and J by 3 bases, leaving 11 bases between them. The germline gives CDR1 SGHTA, CDR2 FQGNSA. This CDR3 comprises 14 residues. The CDR3 DNA is TGTGCCAGCAGCCCCTCAGGCCCCAATCAGCCCCAGCATTTT. It encodes CASSPSGPNQPQHF.

The CDR3 nucleotides are TGTGCCAGCAGCCCAGGGCACTCTGGAAACACCATATATTTT. Encoded protein: CASSPGHSGNTIYF. The chain links TRBV28 to TRBJ1-3, with D maybe TRBD1 (5 bases). Trimming shortened V by 6 bases and J by 0 bases, and 9 bases separated the two germline ends. The CDR3 is 14 residues long. Looked up from germline, CDR1 is MDHEN and CDR2 is SYDVKM.

This chain links TRBV6-1 with TRBJ1-5; D is unclear. The CDR3 length is 12 residues. V dropped 2 bases and J dropped 7 bases, with 6 bases sitting between them. The germline V gene encodes CDR1 MNHNS and CDR2 SASEGT. CDR3 sequence (DNA): TGTGCCAGCAGTGAATGGGAGCAGCCCCAGCATTTT. Amino acids: CASSEWEQPQHF.